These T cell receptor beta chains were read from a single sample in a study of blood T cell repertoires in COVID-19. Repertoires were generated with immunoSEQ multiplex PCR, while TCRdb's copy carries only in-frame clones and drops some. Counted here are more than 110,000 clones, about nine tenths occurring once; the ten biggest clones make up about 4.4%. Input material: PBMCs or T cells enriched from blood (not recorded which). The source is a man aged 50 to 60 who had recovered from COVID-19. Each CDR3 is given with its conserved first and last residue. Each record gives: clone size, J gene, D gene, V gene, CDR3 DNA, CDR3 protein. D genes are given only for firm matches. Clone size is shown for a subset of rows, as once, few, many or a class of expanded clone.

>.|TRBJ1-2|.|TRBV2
TGTGCCAGCAGTGGTGGAGGGAGCATCTATGGCTACACCTTC
CASSGGGSIYGYTF
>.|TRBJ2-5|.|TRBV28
TGTGCCAGCAGTACGCCTGGCAGGGGCGCGCGGCGAGAGACCCAGTACTTC
CASSTPGRGARRETQYF
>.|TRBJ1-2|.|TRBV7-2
TGTGCCAGCAGCTACTCGGGAGGGGGAACAAGCTATGGCTACACCTTC
CASSYSGGGTSYGYTF
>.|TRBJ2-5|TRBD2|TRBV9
TGTGCCAGCAGCGTAGGAGGAGGGGAGGGAGAGACCCAGTACTTC
CASSVGGGEGETQYF
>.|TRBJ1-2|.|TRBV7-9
TGTGCCAGCAGCTTATCTCTGAGCAACTATGGCTACACCTTC
CASSLSLSNYGYTF
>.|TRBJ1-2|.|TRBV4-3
TGCGCCAGCAGCCAAAATTTCCCCCCATATGGCTACACCTTC
CASSQNFPPYGYTF
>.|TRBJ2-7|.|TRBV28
TGTGCCAGCAGTTCTGCACAGGGGGGGTCCTACGAGCAGTACTTC
CASSSAQGGSYEQYF
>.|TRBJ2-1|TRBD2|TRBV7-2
TGTGCCAGCAGCCACTACGGGAGGGCTGTCATGGATGAGCAGTTCTTC
CASSHYGRAVMDEQFF
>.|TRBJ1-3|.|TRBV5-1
TGCGCCAGCAGCTCCCCGCAGGGAGGAAACACCATATATTTT
CASSSPQGGNTIYF
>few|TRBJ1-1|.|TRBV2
TGTGCCAGAACGAAACCGGGATCGGCTGAAGCTTTCTTT
CARTKPGSAEAFF
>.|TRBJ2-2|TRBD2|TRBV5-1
TGCGCCAGCAGCTCCGGGACTATAGCCGGGGAGCTGTTTTTT
CASSSGTIAGELFF
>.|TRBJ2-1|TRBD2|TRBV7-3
TGTGCCAGCAGCTTAAGAGCGGGGGGCTACAATGAGCAGTTCTTC
CASSLRAGGYNEQFF
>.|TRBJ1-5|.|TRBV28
TGTGCCAGCAGTTTAAGTCCAGGGGGCAATCAGCCCCAGCATTTT
CASSLSPGGNQPQHF
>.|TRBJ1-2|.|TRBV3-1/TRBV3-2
TGTGCCAGCAGCCAAGATCTCGGTGGTTGGGGCTACACCTTC
CASSQDLGGWGYTF
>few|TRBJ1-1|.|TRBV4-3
TGCGCCAGCAGCCAAGGTTACATGAACACTGAAGCTTTCTTT
CASSQGYMNTEAFF
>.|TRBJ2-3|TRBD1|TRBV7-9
TGTGCCAGCAGCTTAGGGACAGGGGTAACAGATACGCAGTATTTT
CASSLGTGVTDTQYF
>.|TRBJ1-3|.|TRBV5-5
TGTGCCAGCAGCTTGGGACTCACGGACTCTGGAAACACCATATATTTT
CASSLGLTDSGNTIYF
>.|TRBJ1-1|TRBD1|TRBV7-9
TGTGCCAGCAGCCGGGGACAGCAGATGAACACTGAAGCTTTCTTT
CASSRGQQMNTEAFF
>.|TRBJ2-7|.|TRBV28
TGTGCCAGCAGTTTACGAGGCAATCGATACGAGCAGTACTTC
CASSLRGNRYEQYF
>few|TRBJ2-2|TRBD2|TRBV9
TGTGCCAGCAGCGCCACCGGGACTAGCGGATCGAACACCGGGGAGCTGTTTTTT
CASSATGTSGSNTGELFF
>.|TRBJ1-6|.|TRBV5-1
TGCGCCAGCAGCTTCGGGGAAGCGGAAGGTTCACCCCTCCACTTT
CASSFGEAEGSPLHF
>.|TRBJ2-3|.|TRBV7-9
TGTGCCAGCAGCCCCGCTAGCTTAGAAGATACGCAGTATTTT
CASSPASLEDTQYF
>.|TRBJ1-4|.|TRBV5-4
TGTGCCAGCAGCTTGGGCGGGGTCGAGTTCGGAAAACTGTTTTTT
CASSLGGVEFGKLFF
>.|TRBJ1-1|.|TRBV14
TGTGCCAGCAGCCAAGACACTACGAACACTGAAGCTTTCTTT
CASSQDTTNTEAFF
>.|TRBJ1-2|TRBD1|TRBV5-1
TGCGCCAGCGGGATCGGACAGGGGGCTAATGGCTACACCTTC
CASGIGQGANGYTF
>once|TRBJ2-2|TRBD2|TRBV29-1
TGCAGCGGGTCAGCGGGGACGGAAACCGGGGAGCTGTTTTTT
CSGSAGTETGELFF
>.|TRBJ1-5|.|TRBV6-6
TGTGCCAGCGATAGATGGCCCCAGCATTTT
CASDRWPQHF
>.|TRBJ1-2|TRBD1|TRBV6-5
TGTGCCAGCAGCCCAATCTTTGACAGGGAGAATGGCTACACCTTC
CASSPIFDRENGYTF
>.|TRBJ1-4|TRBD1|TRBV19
TGTGCCAGTAGTCCGTGGACAGGGGGCGGTGAAAAACTGTTTTTT
CASSPWTGGGEKLFF
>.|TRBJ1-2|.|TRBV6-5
TGTGCCAGCAGCCCACGGGGTAGTGGCTACACCTTC
CASSPRGSGYTF
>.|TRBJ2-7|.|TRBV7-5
TGTGTCAGAAGCTTAGCGCCCCCGGGTCTTAAAGTGGTCTACGAGCAGTACTTC
CVRSLAPPGLKVVYEQYF
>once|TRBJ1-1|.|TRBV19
TGTGCCAGTAGTATGGACCGGGGCACTGAAGCTTTCTTT
CASSMDRGTEAFF
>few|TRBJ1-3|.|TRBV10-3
TGTGCCATCTCCCCAATACAGGGTGCTGGAAACACCATATATTTT
CAISPIQGAGNTIYF
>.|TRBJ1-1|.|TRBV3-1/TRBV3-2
TGTGCCAGCAGCCAAGGAAGGAGGGAAGCTTTCTTT
CASSQGRREAFF
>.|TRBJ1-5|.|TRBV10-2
TGCGCCAGCAGTGATGGGGGGATTCAGCCCCAGCATTTT
CASSDGGIQPQHF
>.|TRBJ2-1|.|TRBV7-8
TGTGCCAGCAGAGAGAGGACAGCCTCCTACAATGAGCAGTTCTTC
CASRERTASYNEQFF
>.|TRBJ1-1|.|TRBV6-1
TGTGCCAGCAGTGAGCGCTCAGGGAACACTGAAGCTTTCTTT
CASSERSGNTEAFF
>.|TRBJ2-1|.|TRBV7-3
TGTGCCAGCAGCTTATATCTAAACAATGAGCAGTTCTTC
CASSLYLNNEQFF
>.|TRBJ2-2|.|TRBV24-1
TGTGCCACCAGTGGTTCCGGGACATTGAACACCGGGGAGCTGTTTTTT
CATSGSGTLNTGELFF
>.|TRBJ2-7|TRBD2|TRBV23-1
TGCGCCAGCATCCAGGGACTAGCGGGAGGTCTTTTCCTCTACGAGCAGTACTTC
CASIQGLAGGLFLYEQYF
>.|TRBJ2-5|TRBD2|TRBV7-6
TGTGCCAGCAGCTTAGATCTAGCGGGAGGGCGGAGGGAGACCCAGTACTTC
CASSLDLAGGRRETQYF
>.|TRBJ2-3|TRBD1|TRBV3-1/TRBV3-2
TGTGCCAGCAGCCAAGATGTGAGGGGGCGGGATACGCAGTATTTT
CASSQDVRGRDTQYF
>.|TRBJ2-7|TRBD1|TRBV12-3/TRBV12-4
TGTGCCAGCAGTTTAGAAGGGGGCTGGGAGCAGTACTTC
CASSLEGGWEQYF
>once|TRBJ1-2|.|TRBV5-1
TGCGCCAGCAGCTTGGGGGGTACAGGATTCTATGGCTACACCTTC
CASSLGGTGFYGYTF
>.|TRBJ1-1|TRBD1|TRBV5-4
TGTGCCAGCAGCAACCGGGACAGGGGCCCTGAAGCTTTCTTT
CASSNRDRGPEAFF
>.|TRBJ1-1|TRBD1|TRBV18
TGTGCCAGCGCGCCGACAGGGGTCAACACTGAAGCTTTCTTT
CASAPTGVNTEAFF
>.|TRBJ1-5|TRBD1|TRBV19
TGTGCCAGTAGTATTAGGTTAGGGACAGGGAATCAGCCCCAGCATTTT
CASSIRLGTGNQPQHF
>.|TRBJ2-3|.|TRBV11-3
TGTGCCAGCAGCTTAGGTGATAGGCGGGATGACACAGATACGCAGTATTTT
CASSLGDRRDDTDTQYF
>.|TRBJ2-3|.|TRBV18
TGTGCCAGCTCACCGCGGGGGGGCCAGGGGGCGGATACGCAGTATTTT
CASSPRGGQGADTQYF
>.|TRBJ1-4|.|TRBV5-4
TGTGCCAGCAGGCGGGGTGGGGACGGGAATGAAAAACTGTTTTTT
CASRRGGDGNEKLFF
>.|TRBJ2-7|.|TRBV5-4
TGTGCCAGCAGCTTGTCGCTCTCTAGCAGCGAGCAGTACTTC
CASSLSLSSSEQYF
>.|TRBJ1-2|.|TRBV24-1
TGTGCCACCAGTGATTCTCGGGCAGGGCCAAGCTATGGCTACACCTTC
CATSDSRAGPSYGYTF
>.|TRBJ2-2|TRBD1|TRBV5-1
TGCGCCAGCAAGGCCGGGACAGGGAACACCGGGGAGCTGTTTTTT
CASKAGTGNTGELFF